Included here is one T cell receptor (beta chain) sequence, with context. Its antigen is as yet unknown. The data were taken from a study of T cell responses to AZD1222 COVID-19 vaccine. Findings of the study overall: Across the whole spike, CD4 TCRs peaked at regions 160-218 and 743-854. Clonal diversity may have been underestimated, and the donors were mostly white British, with more females than males. Vaccination with two AZD1222 doses was followed by a rise in Spike-specific TCR breadth and depth.

The CDR3 runs to 17 residues. Germline values: CDR1 ENHRY, CDR2 SYGVKD. V shed 3 bases and J shed 2 bases, with 20 bases lying between them. TCRdb keeps only in-frame clones here, not all; method: immunoSEQ multiplex PCR. Here the sample spans roughly 120,000 clones, around 90% being singletons. Sequencing used peripheral blood, obtained 28 days after the second AZD1222 dose. The rearrangement uses TRBV10-3 and TRBJ2-7, with D possibly being TRBD1 (5 bases). The source of this sequence is an adult who received the AZD1222 COVID-19 vaccine. CDR3 residues: CAISDRLLPGQPYEQYF. The CDR3 DNA reads TGTGCCATCAGTGACCGACTCCTACCAGGACAACCCTACGAGCAGTACTTC.